The T cell receptor (beta chain) under discussion was sequenced for a study of cytomegalovirus exposure and HLA in healthy donors. Study-level findings and limits: A later analysis linked 15,000 to 20,000 TCR beta sequences to HLA alleles at 0.05 false discovery rate. A list of 150 to 200 TCR beta chains associated with cytomegalovirus was given. In a later analysis, V- and J-gene trimming of beta chains associated with a DCLRE1C missense variant, replicated independently.

Donors consisted of healthy bone marrow donors. PCR was performed using 60 Vbeta and 13 Jbeta primers. This table comes from immunoSEQ multiplex PCR, and its TCRdb copy is limited to in-frame clones, with some not included. The profile shows about 200,000 clones, about 81% of them singletons. Germline CDR1 reads MGHRA; CDR2 reads YSYEKL. The V and J ends lost 4 bases and 7 bases, in that order; junction bases with no gene match: 6. CDR3 length: 15 amino acids. Concerning this clone: Antigen: not known.

This sequence was found in a man aged 40-49 years in good health and CMV-seropositive. Sequencing input: PBMCs. The V call is TRBV4-1, the J call TRBJ2-2, with TRBD2 matching 10 bases. The CDR3 here is CASSPAGGPIGELFF. CDR3 nucleotide sequence: TGCGCCAGCAGCCCAGCGGGAGGGCCGATCGGGGAGCTGTTTTTT.